One sample yielded the 26 T cell receptor beta chains listed below, sequenced in a study of control samples from healthy donors and cancer patients. The table came from immunoSEQ multiplex PCR; TCRdb's copy has only in-frame clones and leaves some out. The repertoire holds around 140,000 clones, with more than 80% as singletons. Material: blood. The receptors stem from a man in his forties in good health.

CDR3 nucleotide sequence: TGCGCCAGCAGCATTCTCGGGCAGGGAAGCACAGATACGCAGTATTTT. Residues: CASSILGQGSTDTQYF. V usage is TRBV5-1 and J usage is TRBJ2-3; D may be TRBD1 (5 bases). Trimming left V 4 bases short and J 0 bases short, with 15 bases between. Germline CDR1 SGHRS, CDR2 YFSETQ. The CDR3 has 16 residues.

This chain joins TRBV6-5 and TRBJ2-7; TRBD1 aligns across 9 bases. CDR1 MNHEY and CDR2 SVGAGI come from the germline V gene. The CDR3 spans 14 residues. The ends lost 8 bases at V and 5 bases at J; junction bases unmatched: 10. As DNA, the CDR3 is TGTGCCAGCTGGGAACCGGACAGGGGTCACGAGCAGTACTTC. Translating it yields CASWEPDRGHEQYF.

This chain's CDR3 is CATSRDVVESGYTF. The CDR3 DNA reads as TGTGCCACCAGCAGAGACGTGGTAGAGAGTGGCTACACCTTC. The chain is built from TRBV15 and TRBJ1-2; D unclear. The length of the CDR3 is 14 residues. The germline V gene has CDR1 LNHNV and CDR2 YYDKDF (reference sequence). Trimming cost V 0 bases and J 7 bases, with 12 bases left between them.

This clone was detected only once. The chain is built from TRBV27 and TRBJ1-2; D uncertain. Germline values: CDR1 MNHEY, CDR2 SMNVEV (reference sequence). The CDR3 has 14 amino acids. The V end lost 5 bases, the J end lost 2 bases, and 12 bases lay between the germline ends. The CDR3 DNA follows: TGTGCCAGCAGTCCTCAGAGGTCGAACTATGGCTACACCTTC. Translating it yields CASSPQRSNYGYTF.

This chain links TRBV5-1 with TRBJ1-2, with 10 bases that match TRBD1. Germline assignment: CDR1 SGHRS and CDR2 YFSETQ. This CDR3 is built from 15 residues. V was pared by 4 bases and J by 7 bases, with 10 bases of the junction left unmatched. The DNA for the CDR3 is TGCGCCAGCAGCCTAGGAACCGGGACAGGGGTTGGCTACACCTTC. This codes for CASSLGTGTGVGYTF.

This sequence joins TRBV21-1 and TRBJ2-5; TRBD2 was called by the table and not checked on the DNA. TRBV21-1 is noted as a pseudogene. There are 13 residues in the CDR3. CDR3 sequence reads: CASSKVGEETQYF. CDR3 sequence (DNA): TGTGCCAGCAGCAAAGTCGGTGAAGAGACCCAGTACTTC.

The V gene is TRBV6-5, the J gene TRBJ1-1; D gene uncertain. CDR1 and CDR2 from the germline V gene are MNHEY and SVGAGI. The CDR3 loop spans 12 amino acids. V was pared by 8 bases and J by 6 bases, with 13 bases between. Here the CDR3 reads CASYKGMSEAFF. The CDR3 DNA reads TGTGCCAGCTATAAGGGTATGTCTGAAGCTTTCTTT.

CDR3 coding DNA: TGTGCTAGTGGTTTGGTACAAGGGTTAGGGGAGACCCAGTACTTC. Amino acid sequence: CASGLVQGLGETQYF. The chain employs TRBV12-5 and TRBJ2-5; no clear D gene. Trimming took 0 bases from V and 5 from J, leaving 13 bases between them. The CDR3 consists of 15 residues. CDR1 LGHNT and CDR2 FRNRAP come from the germline V gene.

V and J are TRBV19 and TRBJ1-1, with 8 bases fitting TRBD1. V was clipped by 5 bases and J by 5 bases; unmatched bases: 10. Germline values: CDR1 LNHDA, CDR2 SQIVND (reference sequence). The CDR3 has 15 residues. The DNA for the CDR3 is TGTGCCAGTAGTGATCTAACAGGGGGATGGACTGAAGCTTTCTTT. As protein: CASSDLTGGWTEAFF.

The V and J genes are TRBV7-3 and TRBJ2-3; a possible D gene is TRBD2 (7 bases). The V end lost 3 bases, the J end lost 6 bases, and 16 bases lay between the germline ends. Germline assignment: CDR1 SGHTA and CDR2 FQGTGA. CDR3 length: 15 residues. CDR3: CASSFRAGAEDTQYF. The CDR3 DNA follows: TGTGCCAGCAGCTTCCGGGCGGGGGCTGAGGATACGCAGTATTTT.

This clone appeared a single time. The chain combines TRBV7-9 with TRBJ1-3; D may be TRBD1 (6 bases). This CDR3 spans 14 amino acids. V shed 1 base and J shed 3 bases, with 7 bases lying between them. Germline V gives CDR1 SEHNR, CDR2 FQNEAQ (reference sequence). The CDR3 here is CASSLGRGGNTIYF. For the CDR3, the DNA is TGTGCCAGCAGCTTAGGCAGGGGTGGAAACACCATATATTTT. Supplemented by reference TRBV7-9 and TRBJ1-3, the full variable domain reads DTGVSQNPRHKITKRGQNVTFRCDPISEHNRLYWYRQTLGQGPEFLTYFQNEAQLEKSRLLSDRFSAERPKGSFSTLEIQRTEQGDSAMYLCASSLGRGGNTIYFGEGSWLTVV.

This CDR3 is CSVGQGNLGNTIYF. The CDR3 region has the DNA TGCAGCGTGGGCCAGGGAAACCTCGGAAACACCATATATTTT. J is TRBJ1-3 and V is TRBV29-1; weak D call: TRBD1 (5 bases). The V end was cut by 6 bases, the J end by 4 bases, with 16 bases between. This CDR3 is 14 amino acids long. In germline, CDR1 is SQVTM, CDR2 ANQGSEA.

The rearrangement uses TRBV19 and TRBJ2-1, with D possibly matching TRBD2 (5 bases). The CDR3 loop spans 16 amino acids. Per germline, CDR1 LNHDA and CDR2 SQIVND (reference sequence). Trimming shortened V by 3 bases and J by 7 bases, and 19 bases separated the two germline ends. In DNA, the CDR3 is TGTGCCAGTAGTATTAGTTGGGGTAGCGTAGGTAATGAGCAGTTCTTC. Translation: CASSISWGSVGNEQFF.

The chain uses TRBV5-1 and TRBJ1-1; 8 bases are a match to TRBD1. Trimming at V came to 2 bases and at J to 4 bases, leaving 4 bases not matched to a gene. CDR1 SGHRS and CDR2 YFSETQ come from the germline V gene. The CDR3 is made up of 14 amino acids. CDR3 DNA sequence: TGCGCCAGCAGCTTATACAGGGGGGCCACTGAAGCTTTCTTT. Translating gives CASSLYRGATEAFF.

The chain has TRBV20-1 and TRBJ2-1; 9 positions agree with TRBD2. Trimming cost V 3 bases and J 3 bases; bases outside gene matches: 3. The CDR3 is 14 residues long. From germline, CDR1 is DFQATT and CDR2 SNEGSKA (reference sequence). CDR3 residues: CSASISGGYNEQFF. In nucleotides, the CDR3 is TGCAGTGCTAGTATTAGCGGGGGCTACAATGAGCAGTTCTTC.

This chain links TRBV7-3 with TRBJ2-5, with TRBD2 matching 10 bases. The ends lost 2 bases at V and 2 bases at J; junction bases unmatched: 2. Germline values: CDR1 SGHTA, CDR2 FQGTGA. The CDR3 is made up of 15 amino acids. This CDR3 is CASSLSSGGQETQYF. In DNA, the CDR3 is TGTGCCAGCAGCTTATCTAGCGGGGGACAAGAGACCCAGTACTTC.

V and J are TRBV6-1 and TRBJ1-5; D ambiguous. The V gene lost 1 base and the J gene lost 2 bases, with 12 bases spanning the gap. The CDR3 loop spans 16 amino acids. CDR1 is MNHNS, CDR2 SASEGT, per germline. The CDR3 protein is CASSEGWALGNQPQHF. CDR3 nucleotide sequence: TGTGCCAGCAGTGAAGGGTGGGCGCTTGGCAATCAGCCCCAGCATTTT.

This chain uses TRBV5-1 with TRBJ2-7, with TRBD1 matching 11 bases. Germline CDR1 and CDR2: SGHRS and YFSETQ. V shed 0 bases and J 5 bases; nucleotides not matched to a gene: 4. CDR3 size: 15 residues. CDR3 region: CASSLGGTGGHEQYF. CDR3 DNA: TGCGCCAGCAGCTTGGGAGGGACAGGGGGTCACGAGCAGTACTTC.

The chain recombines TRBV18 with TRBJ1-2; D remains unclear. The CDR3 is 14 residues long. Germline V gives CDR1 KGHSH, CDR2 LQKENI. The V end was cut by 6 bases, the J end by 8 bases, with 19 bases between. CDR3 loop: CASSPPSFAGGYTF. Written as DNA, the CDR3 is TGTGCCAGCTCCCCCCCGAGCTTTGCGGGGGGCTACACCTTC.

This clone has only one observation. One junction end does not reproduce the germline sequence, and a read error may be involved. V is TRBV6-5 and J is TRBJ1-5; 7 bases are shared with TRBD1. CDR1 MNHEY and CDR2 SVGAGI come from the germline V gene. The CDR3 extends over 13 amino acids. CDR3 in DNA: TGTGCCTGCAGGGACAGACTCTATCAGCCCCAGCATTTT. This translates into CACRDRLYQPQHF.

The chain combines TRBV7-9 with TRBJ1-1; 10 bases fit TRBD1. V lost 5 bases and J lost 7; bases outside the gene matches: 7. CDR1 and CDR2 (germline): SEHNR, FQNEAQ (reference sequence). The CDR3 contains 14 residues. The CDR3 DNA reads as TGTGCCAGCAGCCGACAGGGGGCGCATGATGAAGCTTTCTTT. Amino acid sequence: CASSRQGAHDEAFF.

The V gene is TRBV27, the J gene TRBJ2-5, with a tentative D call TRBD1 (5 bases). From germline, CDR1 is MNHEY and CDR2 SMNVEV (reference sequence). Trimming left V 2 bases short and J 3 bases short, with 13 bases between. The CDR3 extends over 15 amino acids. In DNA, the CDR3 is TGTGCCAGCAGTTTAGGGGCAGGGATGAAAGAGACCCAGTACTTC. Translated: CASSLGAGMKETQYF.

The chain uses TRBV6-1 and TRBJ1-5; D is possibly TRBD1 (6 bases). The CDR3 is made up of 15 amino acids. V lost 1 base and J lost 5, with 12 bases in between. Germline CDR1 MNHNS, CDR2 SASEGT. CDR3 nucleotides: TGTGCCAGCAGTGAAGGTCGGTCAGGGGATCAGCCCCAGCATTTT. This encodes CASSEGRSGDQPQHF.

This CDR3 is CASSQDPGVRGTEAFF. CDR3 nucleotide sequence: TGTGCCAGCAGCCAAGATCCTGGGGTTCGGGGGACTGAAGCTTTCTTT. This chain uses TRBV4-2 with TRBJ1-1; a possible D gene is TRBD1 (5 bases). Germline CDR1 and CDR2: LGHNA and YNFKEQ. The length of the CDR3 is 16 residues. Trimming removed 0 bases from V and 5 bases from J, with 16 bases in between.

The chain has TRBV5-4 and TRBJ2-7, with D perhaps being TRBD1 or TRBD2 (5 bases each). Trimming cost V 3 bases and J 2 bases, with 12 bases left between them. The CDR3 runs to 14 residues. Germline V gene sequence: CDR1 SGHNT, CDR2 YYREEE (reference sequence). CDR3 nucleotide sequence: TGTGCCAGCAGCTCACCGGGACCTCCCTACGAGCAGTACTTC. Its protein is CASSSPGPPYEQYF.

J is TRBJ1-5 and V is TRBV30; D not certain. This CDR3 comprises 13 residues. CDR1 and CDR2 (germline): GTSNPN, SVGIG (reference sequence). Trimming shortened V by 4 bases and J by 3 bases, and 10 bases separated the two germline ends. The CDR3 region is CAWTADSNQPQHF. The CDR3 nucleotides are TGTGCCTGGACCGCAGACTCCAATCAGCCCCAGCATTTT.